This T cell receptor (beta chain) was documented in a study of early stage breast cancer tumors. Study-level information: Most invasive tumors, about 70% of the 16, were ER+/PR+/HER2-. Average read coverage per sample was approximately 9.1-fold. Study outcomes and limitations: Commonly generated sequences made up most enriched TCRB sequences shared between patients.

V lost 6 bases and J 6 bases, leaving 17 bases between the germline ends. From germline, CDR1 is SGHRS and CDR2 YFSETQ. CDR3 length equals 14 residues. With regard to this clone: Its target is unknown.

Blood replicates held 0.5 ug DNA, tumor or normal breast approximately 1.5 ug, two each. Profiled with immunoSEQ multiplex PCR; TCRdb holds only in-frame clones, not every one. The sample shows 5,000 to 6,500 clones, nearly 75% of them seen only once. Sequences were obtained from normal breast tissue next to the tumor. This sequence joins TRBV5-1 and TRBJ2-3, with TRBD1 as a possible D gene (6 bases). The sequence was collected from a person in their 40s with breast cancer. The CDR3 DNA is TGCGCCAGCATGAGGGACAACGGTCGCGATACGCAGTATTTT. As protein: CASMRDNGRDTQYF. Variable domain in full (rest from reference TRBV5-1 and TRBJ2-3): KAGVTQTPRYLIKTRGQQVTLSCSPISGHRSVSWYQQTPGQGLQFLFEYFSETQRNKGNFPGRFSGRQFSNSRSEMNVSTLELGDSALYLCASMRDNGRDTQYFGPGTRLTVL.